Sequencing of this T cell receptor beta chain was carried out in a study of T-cell memory formation after mild COVID-19 (TCRdb year 2021). Turning to the overall study: Most TCR sequence clusters were specific to one of the two donors. T-cell clones expanding and contracting after mild COVID-19 in two donors were tracked by longitudinal TCRalpha and TCRbeta repertoire sequencing. The cohort was made up of two young adult volunteers, one female and one male, who were previously healthy.

The CDR3 goes from the cysteine to the phenylalanine over 14 residues. This entry keeps only the CDR3 DNA: 42 bases, framed from base 1. From the germline V gene, CDR1 is SQVTM and CDR2 is ANQGSEA. Ends trimmed: V by 4 bases, J by 4 bases; bases unmatched to a gene: 7. Instrument used: Illumina NovaSeq 6000. TCRalpha and TCRbeta cDNA libraries were constructed by 5'RACE with constant-segment primers, with sample barcodes and unique molecular identifiers being introduced. RNA was extracted from every sample with Trizol reagent. Amplification of the libraries took two PCR steps, and the second step added a second sample barcode plus Illumina TruSeq adapters. Sequencing of libraries was performed on an Illumina NovaSeq with 2 x 150 bp paired-end reads. In the original analysis: Reads were demultiplexed and collapsed into UMI-guided consensus sequences with migec v1.2.7. Using mixcr v2.1.11, the UMI consensuses were aligned to TRA and TRB V and J templates and assembled into clonotypes. A clonotype was counted as expanded or contracted only when both edgeR and NoisET called the clonotype significant, with the noise models trained on biological replicates. For edgeR calls, the thresholds were a false discovery rate-adjusted p below 0.01 and a log2 fold-change of 1. PCA with hierarchical clustering of max-normalized trajectories of the 1000 most abundant clonotypes was used as exploratory dynamics analysis. Separately sequenced CD4+ and CD8+ repertoires were used to assign a CD4 or CD8 phenotype to each responding clone. The public reads were reanalyzed by TCRdb: fastp trimming at Q25, MiXCR alignment, in-frame beta chains only. Every entry covers one CDR3 protein and lists the most common genes and DNA from its rows. For this entry, the V and J calls and clone size follow TCRdb and not the study's own pipeline. This sample is represented by about 350,000 distinct CDR3 sequences; approximately 14% of them were singletons. In total, the top ten clones hold 20% to 25% of the sample.

On this clonotype itself: Its antigen is not yet known. No qualities accompany the bases; no much larger clone lies one base away.

Study-level results and caveats: Only two mild cases were covered by the study, and larger cohorts that include severe cases with pre-infection samples were considered necessary. Contracting CD4+ clones turned up mainly in the CM and EM memory subsets, whereas EMRA was where CD8+ clones were enriched. The second-wave clones that peaked on day 37 were not confirmed to be SARS-CoV-2 specific. The detection of some responding clones in pre-infection memory suggests that pre-existing cross-reactive memory T cells joined the SARS-CoV-2 response. From day 15 to 85, contracting clones showed balanced CD4/CD8 phenotypes, whereas a second wave of clones that expanded from day 15 to 37 leaned towards CD4+.

PBMCs were isolated by Ficoll-Paque density gradient centrifugation. The sequence joins TRBV29-1 to TRBJ2-1, and TRBD1 aligns with 7 junction nucleotides. This clonotype was obtained from a man aged 18 to 29 who had mild COVID-19 (a few samples of this study predate the infection). The sample titles of this study are shuffled in the database, so cell type and time point are left out; the donor was told from shared clones. The sequenced material came from PBMCs or a T cell subset sorted from them (not recorded which). The DNA sequence is as follows: TGCAGCGTTGTACTACAGGGGAGATACAATGAGCAGTTCTTC. The translation is CSVVLQGRYNEQFF.